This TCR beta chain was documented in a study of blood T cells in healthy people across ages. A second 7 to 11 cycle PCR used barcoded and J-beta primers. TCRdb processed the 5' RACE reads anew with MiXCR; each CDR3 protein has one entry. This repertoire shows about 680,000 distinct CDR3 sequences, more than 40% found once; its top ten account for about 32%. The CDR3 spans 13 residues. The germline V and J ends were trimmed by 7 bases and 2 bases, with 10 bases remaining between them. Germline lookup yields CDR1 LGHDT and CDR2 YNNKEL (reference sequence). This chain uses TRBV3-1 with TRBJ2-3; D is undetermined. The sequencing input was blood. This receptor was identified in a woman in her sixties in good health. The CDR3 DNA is TGTGCCAGCAACTCCAGGAACACAGATACGCAGTATTTT. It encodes CASNSRNTDTQYF.